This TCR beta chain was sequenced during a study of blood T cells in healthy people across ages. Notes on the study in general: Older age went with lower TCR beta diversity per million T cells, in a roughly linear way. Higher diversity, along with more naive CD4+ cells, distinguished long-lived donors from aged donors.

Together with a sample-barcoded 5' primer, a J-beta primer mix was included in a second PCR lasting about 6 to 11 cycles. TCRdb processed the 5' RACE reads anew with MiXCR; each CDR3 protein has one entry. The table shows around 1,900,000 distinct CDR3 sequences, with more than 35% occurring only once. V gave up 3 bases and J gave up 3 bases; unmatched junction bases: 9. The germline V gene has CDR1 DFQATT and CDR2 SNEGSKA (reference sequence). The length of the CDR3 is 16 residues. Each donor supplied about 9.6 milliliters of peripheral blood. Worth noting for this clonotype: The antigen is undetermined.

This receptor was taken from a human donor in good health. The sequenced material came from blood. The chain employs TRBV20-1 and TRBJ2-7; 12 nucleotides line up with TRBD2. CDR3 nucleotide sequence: TGCAGTGCTAGGCCCTGGACTAGCGGGGATAACTACGAGCAGTACTTC. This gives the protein CSARPWTSGDNYEQYF.